The 3 T cell receptor beta chains listed next were all sequenced from one sample in a study of blood T cell repertoires in COVID-19. Sequenced by immunoSEQ multiplex PCR; TCRdb stores in-frame clones only, minus some. This table holds about 190,000 clones, roughly 86% found once. Sequenced material: PBMCs or T cells enriched from blood (not recorded which). Every receptor here comes from a man between 40 and 49 years old with acute COVID-19.

This clone was counted only a few times. V gene TRBV28 combines with J gene TRBJ1-5; 9 bases agree with TRBD1. Trimming removed 3 bases from V and 1 base from J; junction bases left unmatched: 7. This CDR3 is 17 amino acids long. CDR1 and CDR2 (germline): MDHEN, SYDVKM. CDR3 bases: TGTGCCAGCAGTTTGGGGACAGGGATTGGGAGCAATCAGCCCCAGCATTTT. Translation: CASSLGTGIGSNQPQHF.

This clone was observed once. The J gene is TRBJ1-1, the V gene TRBV6-5, with D possibly being TRBD1 (6 bases). The CDR3 consists of 14 residues. Trimming removed 8 bases from V and 5 bases from J, with 18 bases in between. Germline-derived CDR1 and CDR2 are MNHEY and SVGAGI. CDR3 coding DNA: TGTGCCAGCGAGAGGGGGGGCGCGGGGACTGAAGCTTTCTTT. Translated, it gives CASERGGAGTEAFF.

The chain carries TRBV21-1 and TRBJ1-2; the tabulated D call, TRBD1, remains unverified against the DNA. TRBV21-1 is a listed pseudogene. CDR3 size: 14 residues. The CDR3 bases are TGTGCCAGCAGCACCAGGACAGGGGAAGATGGCTACACCTTC. Protein sequence: CASSTRTGEDGYTF.